This TCR beta chain came from a study of cytomegalovirus exposure and HLA in healthy donors. Study results and limitations: As a later analysis showed, a missense DCLRE1C variant was linked to trimming of TCR beta V- and J-genes. Accurate HLA-A and HLA-B prediction from TCR beta sequences was reported for most subjects. Highly shared sequence variants in one cluster were likely a sequencing artifact.

There are 19 residues in the CDR3. Per germline, CDR1 LGHNA and CDR2 YSLEER. V gave up 0 bases and J gave up 2 bases; unmatched junction bases: 12. The PCR made use of 60 Vbeta and 13 Jbeta primers. The table came from immunoSEQ multiplex PCR; TCRdb's copy has only in-frame clones and leaves some out. The data hold 150,000 to 200,000 clones, with 79% observed a single time. Of note for this clone: Its antigen is still unknown.

This TCR came from a woman between 45 and 60 years old in good health and CMV-seronegative. The sequenced sample consisted of PBMCs. The J gene is TRBJ2-3, the V gene TRBV4-3; TRBD2 matches 9 bases. The CDR3 loop reads CASSQDWNLAGGNTDTQYF. CDR3 nucleotides: TGCGCCAGCAGCCAAGATTGGAATCTGGCGGGGGGGAACACAGATACGCAGTATTTT.